The 15 T cell receptor beta chains below all came from one sample that was sequenced in a study of cytomegalovirus exposure and HLA in healthy donors (dated by TCRdb to 2016 to 2017). Library generation was performed with the immunoSEQ multiplex PCR assay. For the multiplex PCR, a mixture combining 60 forward primers for TCR Vbeta segments and 13 reverse primers for TCR Jbeta segments was used. Not all clones reach the TCRdb copy of this immuneACCESS table, which keeps in-frame sequences only. Checked studies attribute under half of the gap to unresolved V genes and leave the rest unexplained. The table for this sample lists some 190,000 clones; approximately 80% of them were counted only once. Of the sample, approximately 2.4% falls within the top ten clones. Sequencing was carried out using PBMCs. Receptors originate from a male donor in good health and CMV-seronegative.

This chain joins TRBV5-6 and TRBJ1-2; possible D gene TRBD1, 5 bases. Trimming removed 4 bases from V and 3 bases from J, with 13 bases in between. This CDR3 has 14 residues. The germline V gene encodes CDR1 SGHDT and CDR2 YYEEEE. CDR3 region: CASSHSQGYYGYTF. The CDR3 bases are TGTGCCAGCAGCCATTCTCAGGGCTACTATGGCTACACCTTC.

The rearrangement uses TRBV7-6 and TRBJ2-1, with TRBD2 as a possible D gene (5 bases). V shed 2 bases and J shed 5 bases, with 13 bases lying between them. CDR1 is SGHVS and CDR2 is FNYEAQ in the germline V gene. This CDR3 has 15 residues. CDR3 in amino acids: CASSLLGLRDNEQFF. The CDR3 DNA sequence: TGTGCCAGCAGCTTACTTGGACTGCGAGACAATGAGCAGTTCTTC.

CDR3: CASSRSPRQPTDTQYF. CDR3 sequence (DNA): TGTGCCAGCAGCCGATCCCCCAGACAGCCCACAGATACGCAGTATTTT. The V and J genes are TRBV27 and TRBJ2-3, with D perhaps matching TRBD1 (5 bases). The CDR3 has 16 residues. The V gene lost 6 bases and the J gene lost 2 bases, with 18 bases spanning the gap. Looked up from germline, CDR1 is MNHEY and CDR2 is SMNVEV (reference sequence).

This chain joins TRBV5-1 and TRBJ2-3; the D gene is possibly TRBD2 (7 bases). Trimming took off 3 bases at V and 0 bases at J, with 14 bases between the two ends. Germline V gene sequence: CDR1 SGHRS, CDR2 YFSETQ. The CDR3 contains 16 residues. CDR3 loop: CASSSGRGASTDTQYF. The CDR3 coding sequence is TGCGCCAGCAGCTCGGGTCGGGGGGCAAGCACAGATACGCAGTATTTT.

V is TRBV27 and J is TRBJ2-4; a weak D match, TRBD2 (5 bases). The CDR3 runs to 16 residues. CDR1 is MNHEY and CDR2 is SMNVEV in the germline V gene (reference sequence). Trimming removed 4 bases from V and 2 bases from J, with 15 bases in between. The DNA for the CDR3 is TGTGCCAGCAGTTCCATAGCCCCTAGCACCAAAAACATTCAGTACTTC. Translating it yields CASSSIAPSTKNIQYF.

The chain joins TRBV5-1 to TRBJ2-1; D possibly corresponds to TRBD2 (5 bases). CDR1 is SGHRS, CDR2 YFSETQ, per germline. The V gene lost 1 base and the J gene lost 7 bases, with 12 bases spanning the gap. This CDR3 has 14 residues. The DNA of the CDR3 is TGCGCCAGCAGCTTGAGCCTAGCCGGGAATGAGCAGTTCTTC. Its protein product is CASSLSLAGNEQFF.

The CDR3, as DNA: TGTGCCAGCAGCAACCGACCGGGACAGTCCTTTTGGGAGCAGTACTTC. Amino acid sequence: CASSNRPGQSFWEQYF. This chain links TRBV6-6 with TRBJ2-7; 7 bases map to TRBD1. Trimming took 6 bases from V and 7 from J; bases not matched to a gene: 18. This CDR3 is built from 16 residues. Germline V gives CDR1 MNHNY, CDR2 SVGAGI (reference sequence).

This chain uses TRBV29-1 with TRBJ2-2; the match to TRBD1 covers 9 bases. CDR3 length: 15 residues. J was trimmed by 4 bases and V by 4 bases; bases with no gene match: 7. Per the germline V gene, CDR1 is SQVTM and CDR2 is ANQGSEA. This CDR3 is CSVGGTGGGTGELFF. The CDR3 DNA reads TGCAGCGTTGGGGGAACAGGGGGCGGCACCGGGGAGCTGTTTTTT.

The chain employs TRBV4-1 and TRBJ1-2, with TRBD1 matching over 8 bases. Per the germline V gene, CDR1 is MGHRA and CDR2 is YSYEKL. V gave up 4 bases and J gave up 10 bases; unmatched junction bases: 11. CDR3 size: 14 residues. The CDR3 sequence is CASSPNQDRADYTF. In DNA, the CDR3 is TGCGCCAGCAGCCCCAACCAGGACAGGGCGGACTACACCTTC.

The chain joins TRBV2 to TRBJ1-5, with TRBD1 identical over 7 bases. There are 17 residues in the CDR3. Germline loops: CDR1 SNHLY, CDR2 FYNNEI. The ends lost 0 bases at V and 3 bases at J; junction bases unmatched: 8. The CDR3 nucleotides are TGTGCCAGCAGTGAAGCCAGACGAACAGGGGACAATCAGCCCCAGCATTTT. Encoded protein: CASSEARRTGDNQPQHF.

This clone was counted between two and nine times. The rearrangement joins TRBV28 to TRBJ1-5; D is possibly TRBD1 (5 bases). V shed 6 bases and J shed 1 base, with 16 bases lying between them. Germline V gene lookup returns CDR1 MDHEN and CDR2 SYDVKM. The CDR3 runs to 16 residues. CDR3 region: CASRTPGQTSNQPQHF. The DNA of the CDR3 is TGTGCCAGCAGGACTCCAGGGCAAACGAGCAATCAGCCCCAGCATTTT.

This chain links TRBV9 with TRBJ2-4; TRBD2 matches at 7 bases. J was trimmed by 5 bases and V by 3 bases; bases with no gene match: 11. Germline CDR1 and CDR2: SGDLS and YYNGEE. The CDR3 length is 16 residues. This chain's CDR3 is CASSEGLSGGENIQYF. In nucleotides, the CDR3 is TGTGCCAGCAGCGAGGGGTTATCGGGAGGCGAAAACATTCAGTACTTC.

The genes are TRBV7-2 and TRBJ2-7; tentatively, D is TRBD1 (6 bases). The V gene's germline CDR1 is SGHTA and CDR2 FQGNSA. The CDR3 covers 14 residues. Between the trimmed V and J ends, which lost 0 bases and 6 bases, there was a span of 12 bases. CDR3 nucleotides: TGTGCCAGCAGCTTAGCCCCAGGGGTGGGCGAGCAGTACTTC. Its translation is CASSLAPGVGEQYF.

The CDR3 region has the DNA TGTGCCAGTAGTAGATGGCCGGGACTAGCTCAAGAGACCCAGTACTTC. This gives the protein CASSRWPGLAQETQYF. The V and J genes are TRBV19 and TRBJ2-5; 9 bases are a match to TRBD2. Trimming at V came to 4 bases and at J to 2 bases, leaving 8 bases not matched to a gene. Germline-derived CDR1 and CDR2 are LNHDA and SQIVND (reference sequence). The CDR3 sequence is 16 residues long. The variable domain in full, completed from reference TRBV19 and TRBJ2-5, reads DGGITQSPKYLFRKEGQNVTLSCEQNLNHDAMYWYRQDPGQGLRLIYYSQIVNDFQKGDIAEGYSVSREKKESFPLTVTSAQKNPTAFYLCASSRWPGLAQETQYFGPGTRLLVL.

The chain uses TRBV30 and TRBJ1-4; tentatively, D is TRBD1 (6 bases). The CDR3 is 15 residues long. Between the trimmed V and J ends, which lost 0 bases and 4 bases, there was a span of 12 bases. The germline gives CDR1 GTSNPN, CDR2 SVGIG (reference sequence). CDR3 nucleotide sequence: TGTGCCTGGAGTGTACGCGGGGGCTTTAATGAAAAACTGTTTTTT. It is translated as CAWSVRGGFNEKLFF. Full variable domain (rest looked up from reference TRBV30 and TRBJ1-4): SQTIHQWPATLVQPVGSPLSLECTVEGTSNPNLYWYRQAAGRGLQLLFYSVGIGQISSEVPQNLSASRPQDRQFILSSKKLLLSDSGFYLCAWSVRGGFNEKLFFGSGTQLSVL.